What follows are 27 T cell receptor beta chains derived from one specimen sequenced in a study of vaccination and CD4 T cells after COVID-19. No antigens are known for them. An Oncomine TCR Beta short-read assay was used to sequence the DNA from cultured CD4+ T cells. TCRdb re-called the PCR reads through MiXCR, storing one row per CDR3 protein. The sample carries approximately 22,000 distinct CDR3 sequences, approximately 40% recorded once. Specified time point: late sampling 161 to 241 days after vaccination in three convalescent patients. The treatment is: roughly 10-day PBMC culture with coronavirus spike peptide pools or control peptides (ViraFEST assay). This specimen was CD4+ T cells from blood, cultured in vitro, taken about 7 months after SARS-CoV-2 vaccination. The origin of the receptors is a human donor who had recovered from COVID-19.

J is TRBJ2-1 and V is TRBV20-1; 8 nucleotides match TRBD2. V was clipped by 4 bases and J by 4 bases; unmatched bases: 9. This CDR3 contains 15 residues. In germline, CDR1 is DFQATT, CDR2 SNEGSKA (reference sequence). The CDR3 here is CSAMPPGTRYNEQFF. The DNA of the CDR3 is TGCAGTGCTATGCCCCCCGGGACTAGGTACAATGAGCAGTTCTTC.

V gene TRBV28 combines with J gene TRBJ2-3; D possibly matches TRBD1 or TRBD2 (5 bases each). The germline gives CDR1 MDHEN, CDR2 SYDVKM. The CDR3 has 14 amino acids. Trimming shortened V by 10 bases and J by 0 bases, and 14 bases separated the two germline ends. The CDR3 here is CATRAPSSTDTQYF. CDR3 DNA sequence: TGTGCCACCAGGGCGCCTAGCAGCACAGATACGCAGTATTTT.

V and J are TRBV20-1 and TRBJ2-3; unclear D gene. This CDR3 contains 12 residues. The germline CDR1 and CDR2 sequences are DFQATT and SNEGSKA (reference sequence). Trimming shortened V by 5 bases and J by 0 bases, and 6 bases separated the two germline ends. The chain's CDR3 is CSAPYSTDTQYF. The CDR3 DNA reads as TGCAGTGCTCCCTACAGCACAGATACGCAGTATTTT.

This clonotype has only a few counts. The chain is built from TRBV27 and TRBJ1-1; D is perhaps TRBD1 (5 bases). Germline lookup yields CDR1 MNHEY and CDR2 SMNVEV (reference sequence). V was cut by 5 bases and J by 5 bases, with 18 bases left in between. This CDR3 contains 15 residues. CDR3 region: CASSARRGRDTEAFF. CDR3 bases: TGTGCCAGCAGTGCCAGGAGGGGAAGGGATACTGAAGCTTTCTTT.

This chain connects TRBV20-1 to TRBJ2-2; TRBD2 matches 8 bases. The trim removed 3 bases at V and 2 bases at J, leaving 5 bases unmatched. The CDR3 spans 15 residues. In germline, CDR1 is DFQATT, CDR2 SNEGSKA (reference sequence). CDR3 bases: TGCAGTGCTAGGAGACTAGCGCCCAACACCGGGGAGCTGTTTTTT. Translation gives CSARRLAPNTGELFF.

The V gene is TRBV19, the J gene TRBJ2-3; D is possibly TRBD2 (6 bases). CDR1 is LNHDA and CDR2 is SQIVND in the germline V gene (reference sequence). The CDR3 is 16 amino acids. V was trimmed by 3 bases and J by 1 base, leaving 14 bases between them. The CDR3 loop is CASSIGSTSGTDTQYF. CDR3 in DNA: TGTGCCAGTAGTATCGGGAGCACCTCTGGCACAGATACGCAGTATTTT.

This chain's CDR3 is CASTLRTSGTYEQYF. The CDR3 bases are TGTGCCAGCACGCTACGGACTAGCGGAACCTACGAGCAGTACTTC. The rearrangement joins TRBV5-5 to TRBJ2-7; 10 positions agree with TRBD2. J lost 2 bases, V lost 6 bases, and 8 bases had no gene match. Looked up from germline, CDR1 is SGHKS and CDR2 is YYEKEE (reference sequence). The CDR3 extends over 15 amino acids.

This clonotype came up a few times. The rearrangement links TRBV6-1 to TRBJ1-5; the D gene is possibly TRBD1 (6 bases). CDR3 size: 13 residues. The germline V and J ends were trimmed by 5 bases and 7 bases, with 12 bases remaining between them. Germline V gives CDR1 MNHNS, CDR2 SASEGT. This chain's CDR3 is CASSPQGRQPQHF. CDR3 bases: TGTGCCAGCAGTCCACAGGGCAGACAGCCCCAGCATTTT.

This clonotype was seen only a few times. The rearrangement links TRBV28 to TRBJ2-5, with 9 bases fitting TRBD1. The ends lost 2 bases at V and 4 bases at J; junction bases unmatched: 8. The CDR3 spans 16 residues. Looked up from germline, CDR1 is MDHEN and CDR2 is SYDVKM. Written as DNA, the CDR3 is TGTGCCAGCAGTTTAGTGGGACAGGGATTAGGAGAGACCCAGTACTTC. It is translated as CASSLVGQGLGETQYF.

This clonotype showed up just a few times. The chain joins TRBV28 to TRBJ2-7; unclear D gene. In germline, CDR1 is MDHEN, CDR2 SYDVKM. The CDR3 covers 11 residues. V was cut by 3 bases and J by 5 bases, with 5 bases left in between. The CDR3 DNA follows: TGTGCCAGCAGTTTGAGAAACGAGCAGTACTTC. Translation: CASSLRNEQYF. Filled out from reference TRBV28 and TRBJ2-7, the complete variable domain reads DVKVTQSSRYLVKRTGEKVFLECVQDMDHENMFWYRQDPGLGLRLIYFSYDVKMKEKGDIPEGYSVSREKKERFSLILESASTNQTSMYLCASSLRNEQYFGPGTRLTVT.

The J gene is TRBJ1-5, the V gene TRBV20-1; D remains unclear. Germline V gene sequence: CDR1 DFQATT, CDR2 SNEGSKA (reference sequence). The CDR3 is made up of 14 amino acids. The germline V and J ends were trimmed by 1 base and 5 bases, with 12 bases remaining between them. The CDR3 spells CSARGGYGDQPQHF. CDR3 nucleotide sequence: TGCAGTGCTAGAGGTGGATATGGGGATCAGCCCCAGCATTTT.

V usage is TRBV7-9 and J usage is TRBJ2-5, with a possible D match to TRBD2 (6 bases). The CDR3 consists of 13 residues. V lost 11 bases to trimming and J lost 5 bases, with 18 bases between them. Germline V gene lookup returns CDR1 SEHNR and CDR2 FQNEAQ (reference sequence). CDR3 coding DNA: TGTGCCGCTTCAGAGGAGGGACGGGAGACCCAGTACTTC. Encoded protein: CAASEEGRETQYF.

V gene TRBV2 combines with J gene TRBJ2-7; TRBD2 agrees at 8 bases. Per the germline V gene, CDR1 is SNHLY and CDR2 is FYNNEI. The CDR3 totals 15 residues. V lost 7 bases and J lost 1; bases outside the gene matches: 9. The CDR3 sequence is CASKPELAGSYEQYF. In DNA, the CDR3 is TGTGCCAGCAAACCGGAGCTAGCGGGTTCCTACGAGCAGTACTTC.

This chain connects TRBV5-4 to TRBJ1-2; D remains ambiguous. This CDR3 region has 15 residues. CDR1 and CDR2 from the germline V gene are SGHNT and YYREEE (reference sequence). V was clipped by 4 bases and J by 6 bases, with 19 bases between them. The CDR3 bases are TGTGCCAGCAGCCCGGGCCATGAGACATATAATGGCTACACCTTC. It codes for CASSPGHETYNGYTF.

V gene TRBV6-5 combines with J gene TRBJ2-6, with TRBD2 as a possible D gene (6 bases). Germline V gene sequence: CDR1 MNHEY, CDR2 SVGAGI. Trimming removed 2 bases from V and 2 bases from J, with 13 bases in between. The CDR3 totals 17 residues. The CDR3 is CASSYRPSGAGANVLTF. The DNA for the CDR3 is TGTGCCAGCAGTTACCGTCCGTCGGGGGCTGGGGCCAACGTCCTGACTTTC.

This clonotype was counted a few times. The chain uses TRBV28 and TRBJ1-1; D is perhaps TRBD1 (5 bases). Per the germline V gene, CDR1 is MDHEN and CDR2 is SYDVKM. The CDR3 consists of 14 residues. V lost 5 bases and J 3 bases, leaving 13 bases between the germline ends. CDR3 nucleotide sequence: TGTGCCAGCAGTCTCCGGGACCCCCACACTGAAGCTTTCTTT. Translation: CASSLRDPHTEAFF.

CDR3 amino acids: CASRTLQGYRGGYTF. The CDR3 DNA reads TGTGCCAGCAGGACACTGCAGGGGTATAGGGGCGGCTACACCTTC. The chain couples TRBV6-1 to TRBJ1-2; tentative D call: TRBD1 (6 bases). Germline V gene sequence: CDR1 MNHNS, CDR2 SASEGT. There are 15 residues in the CDR3. Deletions cut 6 bases from V and 8 bases from J, with 22 bases between.

The CDR3: CSAVGGLLYNEQFF. CDR3 sequence (DNA): TGCAGTGCCGTCGGGGGCCTCCTCTACAATGAGCAGTTCTTC. The V call is TRBV20-1, the J call TRBJ2-1; tentatively, D is TRBD1 or TRBD2 (6 bases each). V dropped 6 bases and J dropped 3 bases, with 15 bases sitting between them. The CDR3 is made up of 14 amino acids. Germline V gives CDR1 DFQATT, CDR2 SNEGSKA (reference sequence).

The chain has TRBV7-2 and TRBJ2-5; maybe TRBD1 (5 bases). V was trimmed by 5 bases and J by 9 bases, leaving 16 bases between them. The germline CDR1 and CDR2 sequences are SGHTA and FQGNSA. CDR3 size: 13 residues. In DNA, the CDR3 is TGTGCCAGCAGCCCACAGATTGGGGCGGCCCAGTACTTC. Translation gives CASSPQIGAAQYF.

This clonotype was observed a handful of times. This sequence joins TRBV21-1 and TRBJ1-5. TRBV21-1 is designated a pseudogene. CDR3 length: 16 residues. In DNA, the CDR3 is TGTGCCAGCAGCAAAAAGGAGGTTTATAGCAATCAGCCCCAGCATTTT. Translated, it gives CASSKKEVYSNQPQHF.

J is TRBJ1-2 and V is TRBV21-1. TRBV21-1 is a pseudogene segment. CDR3 length: 15 residues. The chain's CDR3 is CASVSIEGRNYGYTF. The CDR3 DNA reads TGTGCCAGCGTATCAATCGAAGGCCGCAACTATGGCTACACCTTC.

This rearrangement joins TRBV6-5 to TRBJ2-7; the D gene could be TRBD1 or TRBD2 (5 bases each). The CDR3 length is 13 residues. CDR1 and CDR2 from the germline V gene are MNHEY and SVGAGI. V was pared by 0 bases and J by 6 bases, with 9 bases between. In DNA, the CDR3 is TGTGCCAGCAGTTACTCGCCAGGGAGCGAGCAGTACTTC. This translates into CASSYSPGSEQYF.

This clonotype has only a few counts. V is TRBV7-3 and J is TRBJ2-5; TRBD2 agrees at 7 bases. After removal of 1 base from V and 1 base from J, the junction contained 12 bases not matched to a gene. This CDR3 is 18 amino acids long. In germline, CDR1 is SGHTA, CDR2 FQGTGA. DNA of the CDR3: TGTGCCAGCAGCTTAAGCGGGAGTGGGAGCCCGGGCCAAGAGACCCAGTACTTC. Translation: CASSLSGSGSPGQETQYF.

The chain recombines TRBV19 with TRBJ1-5, with TRBD1 identical over 9 bases. With V trimmed by 3 bases and J by 4 bases, 4 bases remained unmatched. The CDR3 contains 15 residues. Germline assignment: CDR1 LNHDA and CDR2 SQIVND (reference sequence). CDR3 sequence reads: CASSMGQGRNQPQHF. The CDR3 region has the DNA TGTGCCAGTAGTATGGGACAGGGAAGGAATCAGCCCCAGCATTTT. Supplemented by reference TRBV19 and TRBJ1-5, the full variable domain reads DGGITQSPKYLFRKEGQNVTLSCEQNLNHDAMYWYRQDPGQGLRLIYYSQIVNDFQKGDIAEGYSVSREKKESFPLTVTSAQKNPTAFYLCASSMGQGRNQPQHFGDGTRLSIL.

This clonotype has just a few counts. The rearrangement links TRBV15 to TRBJ2-1; no firm D call. Trimming took 0 bases from V and 3 from J, leaving 9 bases between them. The CDR3 has 15 amino acids. CDR1 and CDR2 (germline): LNHNV, YYDKDF (reference sequence). CDR3 protein: CATSRDFQVYNEQFF. CDR3 sequence (DNA): TGTGCCACCAGCAGAGACTTTCAGGTCTACAATGAGCAGTTCTTC. The full variable domain, completed using reference TRBV15 and TRBJ2-1, is DAMVIQNPRYQVTQFGKPVTLSCSQTLNHNVMYWYQQKSSQAPKLLFHYYDKDFNNEADTPDNFQSRRPNTSFCFLDIRSPGLGDTAMYLCATSRDFQVYNEQFFGPGTRLTVL.

DNA for the CDR3: TGCAGTGCTAGAGAGTTGCTAGCGGGGTACTCCTACAATGAGCAGTTCTTC. Protein sequence: CSARELLAGYSYNEQFF. The rearrangement uses TRBV20-1 and TRBJ2-1; 9 bases fit TRBD2. CDR1 and CDR2 (germline): DFQATT, SNEGSKA (reference sequence). Unmatched junction bases numbered 6, after V lost 0 bases and J lost 0 bases. The length of the CDR3 is 17 residues.

The J gene is TRBJ2-2, the V gene TRBV15, with TRBD2 matching over 10 bases. Germline values: CDR1 LNHNV, CDR2 YYDKDF (reference sequence). The junction had 6 bases not matched to a gene; V was cut back by 3 bases and J by 5 bases. CDR3 length equals 16 residues. The CDR3 protein is CATSSLAGARTGELFF. The DNA of the CDR3 is TGTGCCACCAGCAGTCTAGCGGGAGCTCGGACCGGGGAGCTGTTTTTT.